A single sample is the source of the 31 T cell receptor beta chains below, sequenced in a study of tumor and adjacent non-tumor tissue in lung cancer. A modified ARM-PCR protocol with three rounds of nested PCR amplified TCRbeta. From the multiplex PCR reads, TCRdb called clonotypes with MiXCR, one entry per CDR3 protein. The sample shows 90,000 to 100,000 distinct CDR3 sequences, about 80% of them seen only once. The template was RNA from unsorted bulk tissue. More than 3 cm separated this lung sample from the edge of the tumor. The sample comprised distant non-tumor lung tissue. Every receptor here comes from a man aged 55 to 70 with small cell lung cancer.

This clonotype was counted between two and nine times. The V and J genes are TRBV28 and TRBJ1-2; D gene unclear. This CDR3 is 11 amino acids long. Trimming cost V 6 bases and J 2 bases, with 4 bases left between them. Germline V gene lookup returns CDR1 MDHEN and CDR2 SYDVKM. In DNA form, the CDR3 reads TGTGCCAGCAGCCCGAACTATGGCTACACCTTC. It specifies CASSPNYGYTF.

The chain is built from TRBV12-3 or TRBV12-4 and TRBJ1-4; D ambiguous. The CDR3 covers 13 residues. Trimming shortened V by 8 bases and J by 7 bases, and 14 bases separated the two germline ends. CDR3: CASGHGHSEKLFF. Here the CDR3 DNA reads TGTGCCAGCGGTCACGGTCATAGTGAAAAACTGTTTTTT.

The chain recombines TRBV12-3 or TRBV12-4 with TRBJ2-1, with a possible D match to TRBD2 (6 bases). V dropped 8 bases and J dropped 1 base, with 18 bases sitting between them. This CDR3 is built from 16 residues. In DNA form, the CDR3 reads TGTGCCAGCGGGAAAGGCGGGAAGGCGTCCTACAATGAGCAGTTCTTC. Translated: CASGKGGKASYNEQFF.

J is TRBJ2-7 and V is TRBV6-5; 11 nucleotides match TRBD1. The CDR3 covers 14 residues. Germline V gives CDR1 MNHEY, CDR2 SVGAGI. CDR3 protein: CAISSGQGVYEQYF. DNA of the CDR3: TGTGCTATCAGTTCGGGACAGGGGGTTTACGAGCAGTACTTC.

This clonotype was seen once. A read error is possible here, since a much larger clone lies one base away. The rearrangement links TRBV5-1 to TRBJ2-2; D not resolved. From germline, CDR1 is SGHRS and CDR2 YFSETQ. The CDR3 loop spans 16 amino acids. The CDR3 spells CASSVFAASNNGELFF. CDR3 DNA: TGCGCCAGCAGCGTTTTTGCGGCATCGAACAACGGGGAGCTGTTTTTT.

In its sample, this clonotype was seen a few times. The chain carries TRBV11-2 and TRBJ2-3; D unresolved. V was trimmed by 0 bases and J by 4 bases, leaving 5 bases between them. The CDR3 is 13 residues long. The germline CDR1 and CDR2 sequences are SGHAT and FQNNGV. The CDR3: CASSLDRADTQYF. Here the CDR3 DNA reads TGTGCCAGCAGCTTAGATCGGGCAGATACGCAGTATTTT.

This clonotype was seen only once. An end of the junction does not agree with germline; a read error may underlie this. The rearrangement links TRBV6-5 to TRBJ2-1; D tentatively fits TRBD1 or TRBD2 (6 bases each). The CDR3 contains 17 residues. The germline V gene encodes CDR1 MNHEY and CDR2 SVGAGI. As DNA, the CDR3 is TGTGCCAGCAGTACGAACGGGGGCGGAAGCTCCTACAATGAACAGTTCTTC. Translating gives CASSTNGGGSSYNEQFF.

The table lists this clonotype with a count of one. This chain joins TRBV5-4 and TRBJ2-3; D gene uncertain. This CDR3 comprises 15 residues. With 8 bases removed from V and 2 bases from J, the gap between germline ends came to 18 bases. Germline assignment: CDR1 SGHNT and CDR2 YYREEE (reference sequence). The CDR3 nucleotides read TGTGCCAGTATCCTCGATCCCCGCCTCACAGATACGCAGTATTTT. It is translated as CASILDPRLTDTQYF. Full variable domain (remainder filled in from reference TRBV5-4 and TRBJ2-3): ETGVTQSPTHLIKTRGQQVTLRCSSQSGHNTVSWYQQALGQGPQFIFQYYREEENGRGNFPPRFSGLQFPNYSSELNVNALELDDSALYLCASILDPRLTDTQYFGPGTRLTVL.

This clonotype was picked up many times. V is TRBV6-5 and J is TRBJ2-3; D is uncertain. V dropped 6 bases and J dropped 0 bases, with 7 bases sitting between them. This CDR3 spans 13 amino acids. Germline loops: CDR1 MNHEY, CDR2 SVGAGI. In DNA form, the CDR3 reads TGTGCCAGCAGGCTCGGTAGCACAGATACGCAGTATTTT. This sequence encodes CASRLGSTDTQYF.

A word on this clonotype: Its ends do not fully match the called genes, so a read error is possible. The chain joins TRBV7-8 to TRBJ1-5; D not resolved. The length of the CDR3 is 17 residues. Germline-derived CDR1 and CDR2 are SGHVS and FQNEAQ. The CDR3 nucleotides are TGTGCCAGCAGCGCATACTTGACAAGGTTTAGCATTCAGCCCCAGCATTTT. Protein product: CASSAYLTRFSIQPQHF.

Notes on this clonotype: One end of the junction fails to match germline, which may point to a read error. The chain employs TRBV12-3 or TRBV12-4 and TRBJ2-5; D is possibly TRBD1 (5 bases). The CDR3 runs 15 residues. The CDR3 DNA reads TGTGCCAGCAGTCCCTATAGCAGGGAACAAGAGAACCAGTACTTC. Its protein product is CASSPYSREQENQYF.

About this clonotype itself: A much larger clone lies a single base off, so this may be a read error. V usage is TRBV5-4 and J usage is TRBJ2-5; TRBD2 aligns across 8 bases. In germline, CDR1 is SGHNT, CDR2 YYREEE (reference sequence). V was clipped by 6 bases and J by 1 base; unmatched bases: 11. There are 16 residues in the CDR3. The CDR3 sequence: CASNISAGVGQETQYF. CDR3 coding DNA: TGTGCCAGCAACATATCAGCGGGAGTGGGCCAAGAGACCCAGTACTTC.

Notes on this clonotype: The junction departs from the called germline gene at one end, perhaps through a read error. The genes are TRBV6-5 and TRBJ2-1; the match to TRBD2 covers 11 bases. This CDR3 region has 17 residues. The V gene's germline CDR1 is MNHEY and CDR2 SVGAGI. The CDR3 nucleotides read TGTGCCGGCAGTTACGCAATCTGGGGACTAGCGGACAATGAGCAGTTCTTC. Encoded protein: CAGSYAIWGLADNEQFF.

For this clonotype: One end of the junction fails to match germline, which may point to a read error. The DNA for the CDR3 is TGTGCCAGCAGTTTCACTGGGACTGACACAGGGGAGCTGTTTTTT. It is translated as CASSFTGTDTGELFF. This chain links TRBV12-3 or TRBV12-4 with TRBJ2-2; D may be TRBD2 (6 bases). This CDR3 region has 15 residues.

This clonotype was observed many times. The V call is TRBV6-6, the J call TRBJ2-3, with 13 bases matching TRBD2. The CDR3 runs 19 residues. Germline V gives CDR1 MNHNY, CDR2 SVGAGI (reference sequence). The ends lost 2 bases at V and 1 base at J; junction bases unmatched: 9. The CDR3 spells CASSYRGTSGIDGTDTQYF. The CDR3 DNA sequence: TGTGCCAGCAGTTACCGTGGGACTAGCGGGATAGACGGCACAGATACGCAGTATTTT.

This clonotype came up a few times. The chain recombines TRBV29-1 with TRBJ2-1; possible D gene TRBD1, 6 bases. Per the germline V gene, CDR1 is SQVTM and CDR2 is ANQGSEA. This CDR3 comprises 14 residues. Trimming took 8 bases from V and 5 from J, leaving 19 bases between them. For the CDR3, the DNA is TGCAGCATATACAGGGTGCTAGGGGACAATGAGCAGTTCTTC. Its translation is CSIYRVLGDNEQFF.

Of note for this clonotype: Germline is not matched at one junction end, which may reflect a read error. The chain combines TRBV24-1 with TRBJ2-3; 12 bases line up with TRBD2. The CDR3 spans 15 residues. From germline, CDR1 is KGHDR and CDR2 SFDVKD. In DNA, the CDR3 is TGTGCCACCTGGACTAGCGGGGAGGGGACAGATACGCATTATTTT. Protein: CATWTSGEGTDTHYF.

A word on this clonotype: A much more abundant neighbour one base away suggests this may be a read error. The CDR3 nucleotides are TGTGTCAGCTCCAACGTCAGGGAAAAACTGTTTTTT. Its translation is CVSSNVREKLFF. The chain carries TRBV6-6 and TRBJ1-4; D is unclear. The CDR3 covers 12 residues. Germline loops: CDR1 MNHNY, CDR2 SVGAGI (reference sequence).

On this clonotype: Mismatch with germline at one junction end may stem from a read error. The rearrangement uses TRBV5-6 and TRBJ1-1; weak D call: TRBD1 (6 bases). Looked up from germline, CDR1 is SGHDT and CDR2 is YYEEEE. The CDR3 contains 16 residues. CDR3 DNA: TGTGCCAACAGCTTGGCCTCCGGGACATCGAACACTGAAGCTTTATTT. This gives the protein CANSLASGTSNTEALF.

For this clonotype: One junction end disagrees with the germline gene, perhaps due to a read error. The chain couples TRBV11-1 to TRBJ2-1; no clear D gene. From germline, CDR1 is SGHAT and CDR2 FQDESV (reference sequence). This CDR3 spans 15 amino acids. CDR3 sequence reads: CARNLERTTYNGQFF. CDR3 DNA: TGTGCCAGAAACTTAGAGAGGACGACCTACAATGGGCAGTTCTTC.

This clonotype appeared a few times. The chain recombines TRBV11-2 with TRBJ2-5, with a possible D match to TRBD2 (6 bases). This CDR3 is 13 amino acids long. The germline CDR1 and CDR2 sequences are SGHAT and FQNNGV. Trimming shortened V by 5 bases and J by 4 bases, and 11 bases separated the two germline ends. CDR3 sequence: CASSRDSRETQYF. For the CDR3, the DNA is TGTGCCAGCAGCCGGGACTCTCGAGAGACCCAGTACTTC.

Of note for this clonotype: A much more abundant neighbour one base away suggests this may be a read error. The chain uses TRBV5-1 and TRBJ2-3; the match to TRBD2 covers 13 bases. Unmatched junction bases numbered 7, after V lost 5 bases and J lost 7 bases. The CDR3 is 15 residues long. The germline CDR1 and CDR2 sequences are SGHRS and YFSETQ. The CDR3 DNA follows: TGCGCCAGCAGGCGGACTAGCGGGAGCGCATATACGCAGTATTTT. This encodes CASRRTSGSAYTQYF.

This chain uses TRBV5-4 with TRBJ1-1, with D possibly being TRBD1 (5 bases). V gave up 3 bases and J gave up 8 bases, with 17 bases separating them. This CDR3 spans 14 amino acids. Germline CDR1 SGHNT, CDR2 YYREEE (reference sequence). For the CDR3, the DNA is TGTGCCAGCAGCTCGGGCGACAAGGGGACCGAAGCTTTCTTT. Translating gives CASSSGDKGTEAFF. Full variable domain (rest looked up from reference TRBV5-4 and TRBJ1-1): ETGVTQSPTHLIKTRGQQVTLRCSSQSGHNTVSWYQQALGQGPQFIFQYYREEENGRGNFPPRFSGLQFPNYSSELNVNALELDDSALYLCASSSGDKGTEAFFGQGTRLTVV.

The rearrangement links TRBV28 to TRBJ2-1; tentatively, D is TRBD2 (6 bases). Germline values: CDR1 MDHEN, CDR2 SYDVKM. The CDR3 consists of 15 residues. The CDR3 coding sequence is TGTGTCTGCAGTTTCGTAAGGAGGGATTACAATGAGCAGTTCTTC. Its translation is CVCSFVRRDYNEQFF.

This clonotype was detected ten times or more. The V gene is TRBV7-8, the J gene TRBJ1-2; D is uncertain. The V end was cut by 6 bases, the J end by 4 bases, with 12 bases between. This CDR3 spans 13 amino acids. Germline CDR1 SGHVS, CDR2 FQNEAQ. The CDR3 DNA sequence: TGTGCCAGCAGTCTTTCTAGCCTCTATGGCTACACCTTC. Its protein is CASSLSSLYGYTF.

CDR3 amino acids: CASSYTRTIYEQYF. CDR3 coding DNA: TGTGCCAGCAGTTACACCAGAACCATCTATGAGCAGTACTTC. The chain couples TRBV6-6 to TRBJ2-7, with D unresolved. Per the germline V gene, CDR1 is MNHNY and CDR2 is SVGAGI (reference sequence). CDR3 length: 14 residues. The V end was cut by 2 bases, the J end by 7 bases, with 15 bases between.

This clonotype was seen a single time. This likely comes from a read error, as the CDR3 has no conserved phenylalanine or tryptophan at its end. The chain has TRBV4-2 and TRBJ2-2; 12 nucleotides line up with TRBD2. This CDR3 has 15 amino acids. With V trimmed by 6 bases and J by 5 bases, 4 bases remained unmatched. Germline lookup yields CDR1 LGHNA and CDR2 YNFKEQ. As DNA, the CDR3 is TGTGCCAGCAGTCGACTAGCGGGAGATACCGGGGAGCTGTTTTTG. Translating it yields CASSRLAGDTGELFL.

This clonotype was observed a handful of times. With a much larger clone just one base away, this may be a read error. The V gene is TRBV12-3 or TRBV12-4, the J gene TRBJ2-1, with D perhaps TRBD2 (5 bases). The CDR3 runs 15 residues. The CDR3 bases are TGTGTCAGCAGTTTTAGCGAAATCTCCTACAATGAGCAGTTCTTC. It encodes CVSSFSEISYNEQFF.

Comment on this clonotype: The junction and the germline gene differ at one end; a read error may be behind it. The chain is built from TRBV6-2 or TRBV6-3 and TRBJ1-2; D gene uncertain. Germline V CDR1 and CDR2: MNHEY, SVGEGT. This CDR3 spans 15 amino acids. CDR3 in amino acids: CASSYSSRVDYGCTF. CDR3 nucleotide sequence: TGTGCCAGCAGTTACTCTTCCAGAGTCGACTATGGCTGCACCTTC.

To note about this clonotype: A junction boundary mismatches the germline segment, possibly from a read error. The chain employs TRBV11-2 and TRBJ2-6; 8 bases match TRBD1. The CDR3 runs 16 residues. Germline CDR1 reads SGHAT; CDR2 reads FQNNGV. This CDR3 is CASSSQGAPGANVLTF. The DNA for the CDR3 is TGTGCCAGCAGCTCCCAGGGGGCGCCTGGGGCCAACGTCCTGACCTTC.

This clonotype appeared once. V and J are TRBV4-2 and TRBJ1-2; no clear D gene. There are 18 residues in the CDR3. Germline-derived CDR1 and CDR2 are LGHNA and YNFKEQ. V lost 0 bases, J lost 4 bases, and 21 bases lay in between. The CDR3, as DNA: TGTGCCAGCAGCCAAGATGTGGGCCACGGAACAGCCATCTATGGCTACACCTTC. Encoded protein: CASSQDVGHGTAIYGYTF.